This T cell receptor beta chain was recorded in a study of T cells in Graves' hyperthyroidism and ophthalmopathy. Study-wide background: Peripheral blood was taken when the disease was first diagnosed, before any treatment began.

This clonotype appeared many times. The target antigen is unknown. The PBMCs were taken from about 9.7 ml of fresh peripheral blood. RNA transcripts yielded amplified TCR beta CDR3 regions. First-round RT-PCR targeting the TCR CDR3 was performed with the HTBI primer set. TCRdb reprocessed the multiplex PCR reads via MiXCR and lists one record per CDR3 protein. The data hold a few hundred thousand distinct CDR3 sequences, with about an eighth observed a single time. Broader study findings: Most clonotypes that expanded in the thyroid above 0.001 also showed up in blood.

This sequence originates from a young woman with Graves' hyperthyroidism. The sample was blood.

CDR3 bases: TGCAGTGCTAGAAGGACTAGCGGAGCCTACGAGCAGTACTTC. Translating gives CSARRTSGAYEQYF. The chain recombines TRBV20-1 with TRBJ2-7; TRBD2 agrees at 10 bases. Per germline, CDR1 DFQATT and CDR2 SNEGSKA (reference sequence). V shed 2 bases, J shed 2 bases, and the junction held 3 bases outside the gene matches. The CDR3 has 14 amino acids.